The source of this T cell receptor (beta chain) is a study of beta chain features in type 1 diabetes. Notes on the study in general: Type 1 diabetes patients had fewer VDJ junction insertions and more deletions. Shorter templates may be favored by PCR, equally so in patients and controls. The question of HLA type influencing TCRB rearrangement was one that remained unresolved here. Across all four CD4+ subsets, people with type 1 diabetes showed modestly shorter TCRB CDR3s.

The CDR3 has 16 amino acids. Germline assignment: CDR1 SNHLY and CDR2 FYNNEI. Trimming cost V 5 bases and J 4 bases, with 20 bases left between them. On this clone itself: The antigen is unknown.

The entirety of the isolated RNA underwent reverse transcription, so expressed TCRB transcripts were sequenced. Generated by immunoSEQ multiplex PCR, the TCRdb table keeps only in-frame clones and is missing some. The repertoire consists of around 250,000 clones, with roughly 14% occurring once and the leading ten covering almost 0.02%. Sorting with CD45RO/CCR7/CD25/CD127/CD95/CD27 yielded naive, central memory, regulatory and stem-like memory CD4+ cells. This rearrangement joins TRBV2 to TRBJ1-1, with D possibly matching TRBD1 (6 bases). This receptor was identified in a man in his thirties or forties with type 1 diabetes. What was sequenced was naive CD4+ T cells from blood. CDR3 DNA: TGTGCCAGCAGTCAGAGGGCAGGGGCGACGGGCACTGAAGCTTTCTTT. It translates to CASSQRAGATGTEAFF.